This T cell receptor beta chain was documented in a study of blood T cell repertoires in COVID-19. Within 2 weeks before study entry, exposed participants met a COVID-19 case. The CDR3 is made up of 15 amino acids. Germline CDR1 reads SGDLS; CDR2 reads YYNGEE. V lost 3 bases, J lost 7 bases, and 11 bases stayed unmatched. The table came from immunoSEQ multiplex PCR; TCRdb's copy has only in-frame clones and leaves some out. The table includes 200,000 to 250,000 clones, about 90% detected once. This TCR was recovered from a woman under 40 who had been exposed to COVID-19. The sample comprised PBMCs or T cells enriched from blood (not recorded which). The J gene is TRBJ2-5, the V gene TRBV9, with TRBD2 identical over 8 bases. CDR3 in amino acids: CASSGRASGSVTQYF. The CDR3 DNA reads TGTGCCAGCAGCGGACGGGCCAGCGGGAGTGTGACCCAGTACTTC.